Shown below are 16 T cell receptor beta chains from a single sample sequenced in a study of cytomegalovirus exposure and HLA in healthy donors. In the PCR, 60 Vbeta and 13 Jbeta primers were used. Libraries were prepared by immunoSEQ multiplex PCR; TCRdb keeps only in-frame clonotypes and omits some of them. The sample has hundreds of thousands of clones; roughly four fifths are singletons. The material sequenced was PBMCs. Source of these receptors: a woman aged 40 to 50 in good health and CMV-seronegative.

DNA of the CDR3: TGTGCCAGCAGCTTAGGTACTAGCGGGGTATACAATGAGCAGTTCTTC. Translation: CASSLGTSGVYNEQFF. The chain joins TRBV7-8 to TRBJ2-1; 10 positions match TRBD2. The CDR3 runs to 16 residues. Germline assignment: CDR1 SGHVS and CDR2 FQNEAQ. With V trimmed by 1 base and J by 4 bases, 4 bases remained unmatched.

The J gene is TRBJ2-7, the V gene TRBV2; tentative D call: TRBD2 (7 bases). This CDR3 contains 15 residues. The ends were cut back, 1 base at V and 3 bases at J, with 13 bases in the middle. Germline loops: CDR1 SNHLY, CDR2 FYNNEI. The DNA for the CDR3 is TGTGCCAGCAGTGAAGATGGCGGGGGCCTCTACGAGCAGTACTTC. It yields the protein CASSEDGGGLYEQYF. Variable domain in full (rest from reference TRBV2 and TRBJ2-7): EPEVTQTPSHQVTQMGQEVILRCVPISNHLYFYWYRQILGQKVEFLVSFYNNEISEKSEIFDDQFSVERPDGSNFTLKIRSTKLEDSAMYFCASSEDGGGLYEQYFGPGTRLTVT.

This chain connects TRBV19 to TRBJ2-3; D perhaps matches TRBD2 (6 bases). V dropped 3 bases and J dropped 2 bases, with 12 bases sitting between them. Germline assignment: CDR1 LNHDA and CDR2 SQIVND (reference sequence). CDR3 length: 15 residues. CDR3 in amino acids: CASSMRSGLTDTQYF. CDR3 nucleotide sequence: TGTGCCAGTAGTATGCGTAGCGGCCTCACAGATACGCAGTATTTT.

A single count supports this clone. The chain employs TRBV7-8 and TRBJ1-2; TRBD1 might be the D (6 bases). The CDR3 is 16 residues long. Germline CDR1 and CDR2: SGHVS and FQNEAQ. Deletions cut 5 bases from V and 8 bases from J, with 24 bases between. The CDR3 region is CASSPLPQGLGDGYTF. CDR3 sequence (DNA): TGTGCCAGCAGCCCCCTTCCTCAGGGGTTAGGGGACGGCTACACCTTC.

This clone was picked up a small number of times. V is TRBV9 and J is TRBJ2-1; TRBD2 matches at 10 bases. Germline loops: CDR1 SGDLS, CDR2 YYNGEE. This CDR3 has 15 residues. The V segment lost 5 bases and the J segment 3 bases; nucleotides outside the gene matches: 5. The CDR3 DNA is TGTGCCAGCAGTCGAACTAGCGGGGTCTACAATGAGCAGTTCTTC. It yields the protein CASSRTSGVYNEQFF.

This clone was picked up a small number of times. The V gene is TRBV18, the J gene TRBJ1-3; 7 bases are a match to TRBD1. V was clipped by 4 bases and J by 0 bases; unmatched bases: 6. CDR1 and CDR2 (germline): KGHSH, LQKENI. This CDR3 spans 16 amino acids. The CDR3 here is CASSLGQPVSGNTIYF. The CDR3 nucleotides are TGTGCCAGCTCACTGGGACAGCCCGTCTCTGGAAACACCATATATTTT.

V gene TRBV6-5 combines with J gene TRBJ2-7, with D perhaps matching TRBD2 (6 bases). Looked up from germline, CDR1 is MNHEY and CDR2 is SVGAGI. Trimming removed 0 bases from V and 5 bases from J, with 11 bases in between. The CDR3 runs 14 residues. The CDR3 DNA is TGTGCCAGCAGTTACTCTCTAGGGAGGAACGAGCAGTACTTC. This codes for CASSYSLGRNEQYF.

The chain carries TRBV27 and TRBJ1-5; D gene uncertain. V gave up 3 bases and J gave up 2 bases, with 8 bases separating them. CDR3 length equals 14 residues. Per the germline V gene, CDR1 is MNHEY and CDR2 is SMNVEV (reference sequence). The CDR3 reads CASSLRVGNQPQHF. The CDR3 DNA follows: TGTGCCAGCAGTTTGCGGGTGGGCAATCAGCCCCAGCATTTT.

This sequence joins TRBV7-2 and TRBJ2-1; TRBD2 is a possible D gene (6 bases). This CDR3 is built from 15 residues. Trimming took off 3 bases at V and 6 bases at J, with 15 bases between the two ends. Germline V gene data show CDR1 as SGHTA and CDR2 as FQGNSA. CDR3 region: CASSLDRLARNEQFF. CDR3 in DNA: TGTGCCAGCAGCTTGGACCGTCTAGCGCGCAATGAGCAGTTCTTC.

The DNA of the CDR3 is TGCAGCGTATCTGGGACAGCCGATCACACTGAAGCTTTCTTT. Protein product: CSVSGTADHTEAFF. The chain joins TRBV29-1 to TRBJ1-1; TRBD1 aligns across 7 bases. The CDR3 is 14 amino acids. V was clipped by 6 bases and J by 3 bases; unmatched bases: 10. CDR1 and CDR2 (germline): SQVTM, ANQGSEA.

The chain is built from TRBV5-1 and TRBJ2-3; D may be TRBD1 (5 bases). Germline loops: CDR1 SGHRS, CDR2 YFSETQ. The CDR3 totals 15 residues. Trimming took off 4 bases at V and 0 bases at J, with 12 bases between the two ends. The CDR3 nucleotides read TGCGCCAGCAGCGTAACAGGTCCTAGCACAGATACGCAGTATTTT. Encoded protein: CASSVTGPSTDTQYF.

Only a few counts were recorded for this clone. V and J are TRBV6-1 and TRBJ1-5, with D hard to call. This CDR3 is 13 amino acids long. V dropped 2 bases and J dropped 2 bases, with 4 bases sitting between them. CDR1 and CDR2 from the germline V gene are MNHNS and SASEGT. DNA of the CDR3: TGTGCCAGCAGTGAACGGGGCAATCAGCCCCAGCATTTT. Its translation: CASSERGNQPQHF.

V and J are TRBV4-3 and TRBJ2-2, with D possibly TRBD1 on 6 matching bases. Germline V CDR1 and CDR2: LGHNA, YSLEER. With 3 bases removed from V and 7 bases from J, the gap between germline ends came to 18 bases. This CDR3 contains 16 residues. Written as DNA, the CDR3 is TGCGCCAGCAGCCAGAACCCCGGGACAAGTGACGGGGAGCTGTTTTTT. Translation gives CASSQNPGTSDGELFF.

This clone was recorded once. This chain connects TRBV5-1 to TRBJ2-7, with 9 bases matching TRBD1. The CDR3 contains 14 residues. The germline CDR1 and CDR2 sequences are SGHRS and YFSETQ. The junction had 3 bases not matched to a gene; V was cut back by 3 bases and J by 2 bases. The CDR3, as DNA: TGCGCCAGCAGCTATGGGACAGGGCCCTACGAGCAGTACTTC. Translation: CASSYGTGPYEQYF.

The CDR3 loop reads CASSSPGGGRTEAFF. DNA of the CDR3: TGTGCCAGCAGTTCCCCTGGGGGGGGTAGGACTGAAGCTTTCTTT. The rearrangement joins TRBV6-5 to TRBJ1-1, with a tentative D call TRBD1 (5 bases). Germline loops: CDR1 MNHEY, CDR2 SVGAGI. The CDR3 covers 15 residues. Trimming left V 4 bases short and J 5 bases short, with 17 bases between.

This rearrangement joins TRBV5-1 to TRBJ1-4, with D unclear. Germline assignment: CDR1 SGHRS and CDR2 YFSETQ. CDR3 length: 14 residues. Trimming shortened V by 0 bases and J by 6 bases, and 9 bases separated the two germline ends. Here the CDR3 reads CASSLGTRDEKLFF. DNA of the CDR3: TGCGCCAGCAGCTTGGGGACTAGGGATGAAAAACTGTTTTTT.